A selection of T cell receptor beta chains follows, all from one sample in a study of blood T cell repertoires in COVID-19. Some clones are missing from TCRdb's copy, which holds only in-frame ones; the method was immunoSEQ multiplex PCR. The sample includes 130,000 to 150,000 clones, about 90% of them seen just once. The sample consisted of peripheral blood. The receptors were gathered from a man in his forties or fifties who had recovered from COVID-19. Each CDR3 is given with its conserved first and last residue. A D gene is named only where the DNA matches it firmly. Where a row states a size, it is once, few, many or the class of an expanded clone; other rows omit it.

D,V,J,size,DNA,CDR3
TRBD1,TRBV5-8,TRBJ2-5,-,TGTGCCAGCAGCGGGACAGACAGGGTATGGGGAGAGACCCAGTACTTC,CASSGTDRVWGETQYF
-,TRBV7-8,TRBJ2-5,-,TGTGCCAGCAGCTTAGGTAGCGGACAAGAGACCCAGTACTTC,CASSLGSGQETQYF
TRBD2,TRBV19,TRBJ2-7,once,TGTGCCAGTAGTCTCTCTAGCGGCTCCTACGAGCAGTACTTC,CASSLSSGSYEQYF
-,TRBV7-8,TRBJ1-1,-,TGTGCCAGCAGCTTAGCCGGGGGGGCTGGGAACACTGAAGCTTTCTTT,CASSLAGGAGNTEAFF
-,TRBV6-2/TRBV6-3,TRBJ1-5,few,TGTGCCAGCAGTTGGCCAGGGGGCAATCAGCCCCAGCATTTT,CASSWPGGNQPQHF
TRBD2,TRBV4-3,TRBJ2-3,few,TGCGCCAGCAGCCAAGATCGACTAGCGGGCGGTAACACAGATACGCAGTATTTT,CASSQDRLAGGNTDTQYF
TRBD1,TRBV19,TRBJ2-1,-,TGTGCCACCCGACTCTCTGGACAGGGTTTCGTCGGCCAGTTCTTC,CATRLSGQGFVGQFF
-,TRBV10-3,TRBJ2-1,-,TGTGCCATCAGTGAGTCTTGGCAGGGCAATGAGCAGTTCTTC,CAISESWQGNEQFF
-,TRBV7-9,TRBJ1-4,-,TGTGCCAGCAGCTTAGTCGCAGGGGCGAATGAAAAACTGTTTTTT,CASSLVAGANEKLFF
-,TRBV7-2,TRBJ2-7,-,TGTGCCAGCAGCTTAGCGCTCGGAGTGGCCGAGCAGTACTTC,CASSLALGVAEQYF
TRBD1,TRBV2,TRBJ2-5,once,TGTGCCAGCATGAGGGACAGGGCCACAAGGGAAGAGACCCAGTACTTC,CASMRDRATREETQYF
TRBD2,TRBV5-4,TRBJ2-3,-,TGTGCCAGCAGCTTGGGGGCTGCGGGGGACGCTAGCACAGATACGCAGTATTTT,CASSLGAAGDASTDTQYF
-,TRBV6-4,TRBJ1-2,-,TGTGCCAGCAGTGACTCGGGGGGACTCGGGGTTAATGGCTACACCTTC,CASSDSGGLGVNGYTF
TRBD1,TRBV27,TRBJ1-1,-,TGTGCCAGCAGTCAGACAGGGGTGAACACTGAAGCTTTCTTT,CASSQTGVNTEAFF
TRBD2,TRBV2,TRBJ2-3,-,TGTGCCAGCAGTCCAGGGACTAGCGGGGATACGCAGTATTTT,CASSPGTSGDTQYF
-,TRBV7-2,TRBJ1-4,-,TGTGCCAGCAGCTTAATGGGCCAGGATTATGAAAAACTGTTTTTT,CASSLMGQDYEKLFF
-,TRBV15,TRBJ1-2,-,TGTGCCACCAGCAGAGATCGGTACAGGCATGGCTACACCTTC,CATSRDRYRHGYTF
TRBD1,TRBV27,TRBJ1-4,-,TGTGCCAGCCGGGACAGGGCTAATGAAAAACTGTTTTTT,CASRDRANEKLFF
TRBD1,TRBV5-1,TRBJ2-6,-,TGCGCCAGCAGTTTGACAGGGCTTGGGGCCAACGTCCTGACTTTC,CASSLTGLGANVLTF
-,TRBV30,TRBJ2-2,-,TGTGCCTGGAGTCAAGATCGGGCCGGGGAGCTGTTTTTT,CAWSQDRAGELFF
TRBD1,TRBV11-1,TRBJ1-5,-,TGTGCCAGCAGCCCGGGACAGGGCCAGCCCCAGCATTTT,CASSPGQGQPQHF
-,TRBV5-6,TRBJ1-5,few,TGTGCCAGCAGCTTGGGAGCCTCGCGGAGCAATCAGCCCCAGCATTTT,CASSLGASRSNQPQHF
-,TRBV11-2,TRBJ2-2,-,TGTGCCAGCAGCTTAGTGGGGGCGTTAACCGGGGAGCTGTTTTTT,CASSLVGALTGELFF
TRBD1,TRBV4-1,TRBJ1-5,-,TGCGCCAGCAGCCAAGTAGGGGGACAGGGGGCTCAGCCCCAGCATTTT,CASSQVGGQGAQPQHF
TRBD1,TRBV6-1,TRBJ2-7,-,TGTGCCAGCACCGGGGACAGGCCTCCATACGAGCAGTACTTC,CASTGDRPPYEQYF
-,TRBV7-6,TRBJ2-7,-,TGTGCCAGCAGCTTAGCGGAGGGGACGGCCTACGAGCAGTACTTC,CASSLAEGTAYEQYF
-,TRBV9,TRBJ1-3,-,TGTGCCAGCAGCGTAGATTGGGCCCAGAGCTCTGGAAACACCATATATTTT,CASSVDWAQSSGNTIYF
TRBD1,TRBV30,TRBJ1-6,-,TGTGCCTGGATATTACAGGGGATCCAAAATTCACCCCTCCACTTT,CAWILQGIQNSPLHF
TRBD2,TRBV5-6,TRBJ2-7,once,TGTGCCAGCAGCGAGGGTAGCGGGGGTTCCTACGAGCAGTACTTC,CASSEGSGGSYEQYF
TRBD1,TRBV2,TRBJ2-5,once,TGTGCCAGCACCGGAAATAGGGGACAGGGCGTTTTGCGGGAGACCCAGTACTTC,CASTGNRGQGVLRETQYF
TRBD1,TRBV3-1/TRBV3-2,TRBJ1-5,-,TGTGCCAGCAGTCAGACAGGGGATAGCAATCAGCCCCAGCATTTT,CASSQTGDSNQPQHF
TRBD1,TRBV7-2,TRBJ1-2,-,TGTGCCAGCAGCCCCAGACCCGGGACAGGGGGCGAGGGCTACACCTTC,CASSPRPGTGGEGYTF
TRBD1,TRBV9,TRBJ1-1,once,TGTGCCAACCACCTAAGACAGGGGGCGACCCCAATCTCCTTTAGGGAAGCTTTCTTT,CANHLRQGATPISFREAFF
-,TRBV2,TRBJ2-5,-,TGTGCCAGGAAGGAGCAGCAAGAGACCCAGTACTTC,CARKEQQETQYF
TRBD1,TRBV9,TRBJ1-3,-,TGTGCCAGCAGCGTAGGGTTCGAGGGCCAACAGGGGTCTGGAAACACCATATATTTT,CASSVGFEGQQGSGNTIYF
TRBD2,TRBV7-2,TRBJ2-5,-,TGTGCCAGCAGCCCAACTAGCGGGGGGCCCAGAGGAACCCAGTACTTC,CASSPTSGGPRGTQYF
TRBD1,TRBV4-1,TRBJ1-5,-,TGCGCCAGCAGCCAAACAGGGGGCCTTCAGCCCCAGCATTTT,CASSQTGGLQPQHF
-,TRBV5-1,TRBJ2-7,few,TGCGCCAGCAGCTTGACTACCGGGGAGCAGTACTTC,CASSLTTGEQYF
TRBD1,TRBV12-3/TRBV12-4,TRBJ1-2,-,TGTGCCAGCAGTCCAAGACAGGGATACGGCTACACCTTC,CASSPRQGYGYTF
TRBD1,TRBV9,TRBJ2-1,-,TGTGCCAGCAGCTTGCCGGGACAGGGGGCTTCTGAGTACAATGAGCAGTTCTTC,CASSLPGQGASEYNEQFF
-,TRBV19,TRBJ1-2,-,TGTGCCAGTAGTGCCTCAGGTGGCTACACCTTC,CASSASGGYTF
TRBD1,TRBV6-2/TRBV6-3,TRBJ2-7,-,TGTGCCAGCAGTCATCCGGGACAGGTTTGGTACGAGCAGTACTTC,CASSHPGQVWYEQYF
-,TRBV5-5,TRBJ2-2,-,TGTGCCAGCAGCTTGAGGCAGGGGTTTGACGGGGAGCTGTTTTTT,CASSLRQGFDGELFF